This T cell receptor beta chain was identified in a study of control samples from healthy donors and cancer patients (dated by TCRdb to the early 2020s). The junction shows trimming of 0 bases on V and 3 bases on J, plus 12 bases between the germline ends. The CDR3 numbers 15 residues from cysteine through phenylalanine. Left in the record is the CDR3 DNA by itself, 45 bases read in frame from the first base. In the germline V gene (reference sequence), CDR1 corresponds to LGHDT and CDR2 to YNNKEL. To note about this clone: What antigen it recognizes has not been identified. No base quality information exists; no much larger clone differs at one position.

The library was produced with the immunoSEQ multiplex PCR assay. TCRdb holds this immuneACCESS table with in-frame rearrangements only. Some clones are missing; in checked studies, unresolved V genes explain under half, and the rest has no known cause. For this sample there are roughly 150,000 clones; around 90% appear just once. The ten largest account for more than 1.5% of the sample. Material for sequencing was blood. The receptor was derived from a man aged 18 to 30 in good health. The rearrangement joined TRBV3-1 (or the pseudogene TRBV3-2) to TRBJ2-7; the D gene could be either TRBD1 or TRBD2, each agreeing at 5 bases. The base sequence is TGTGCCAGCAGCCAAGACGGGACCGGCGACTACGAGCAGTACTTC. Translated, it reads CASSQDGTGDYEQYF.